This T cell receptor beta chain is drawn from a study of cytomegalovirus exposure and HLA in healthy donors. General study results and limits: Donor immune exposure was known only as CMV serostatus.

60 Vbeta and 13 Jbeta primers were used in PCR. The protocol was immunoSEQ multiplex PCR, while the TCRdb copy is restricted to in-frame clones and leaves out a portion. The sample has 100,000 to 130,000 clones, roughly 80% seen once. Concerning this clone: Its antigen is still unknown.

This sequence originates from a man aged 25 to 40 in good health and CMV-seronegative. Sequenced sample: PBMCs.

The CDR3 DNA reads TGTGCCTGGAGCTCAGGGATAATGAACACTGAAGCTTTCTTT. Translation: CAWSSGIMNTEAFF. The chain uses TRBV30 and TRBJ1-1; perhaps TRBD1 as D (5 bases). Germline assignment: CDR1 GTSNPN and CDR2 SVGIG (reference sequence). V gave up 3 bases and J gave up 0 bases, with 11 bases separating them. The CDR3 extends over 14 amino acids.